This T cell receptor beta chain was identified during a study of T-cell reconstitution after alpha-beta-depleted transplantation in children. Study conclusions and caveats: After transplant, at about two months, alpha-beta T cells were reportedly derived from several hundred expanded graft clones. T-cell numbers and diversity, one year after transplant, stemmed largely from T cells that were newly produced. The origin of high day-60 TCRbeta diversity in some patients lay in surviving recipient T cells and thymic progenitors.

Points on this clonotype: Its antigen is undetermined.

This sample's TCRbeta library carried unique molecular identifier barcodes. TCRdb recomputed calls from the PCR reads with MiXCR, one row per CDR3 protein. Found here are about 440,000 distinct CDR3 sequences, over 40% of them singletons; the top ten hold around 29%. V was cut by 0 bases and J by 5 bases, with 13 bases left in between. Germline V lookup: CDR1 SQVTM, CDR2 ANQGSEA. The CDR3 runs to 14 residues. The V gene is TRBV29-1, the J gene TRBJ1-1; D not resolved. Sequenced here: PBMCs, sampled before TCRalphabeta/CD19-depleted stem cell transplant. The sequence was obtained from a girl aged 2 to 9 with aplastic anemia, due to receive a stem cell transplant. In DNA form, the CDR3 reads TGCAGCGTTGAAGATCTACTGGGCAGGACTGAAGCTTTCTTT. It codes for CSVEDLLGRTEAFF.